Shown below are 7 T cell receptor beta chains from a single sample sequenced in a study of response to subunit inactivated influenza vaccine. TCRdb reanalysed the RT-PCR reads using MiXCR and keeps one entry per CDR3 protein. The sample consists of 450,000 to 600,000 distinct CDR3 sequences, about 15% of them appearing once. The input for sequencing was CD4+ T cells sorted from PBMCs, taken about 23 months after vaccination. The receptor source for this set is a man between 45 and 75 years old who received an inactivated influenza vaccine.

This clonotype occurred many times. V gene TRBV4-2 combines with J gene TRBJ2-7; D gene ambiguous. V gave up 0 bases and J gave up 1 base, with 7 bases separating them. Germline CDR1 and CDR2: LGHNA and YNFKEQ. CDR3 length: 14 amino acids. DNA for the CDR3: TGTGCCAGCAGCCAAGATGACTCGTCCTACGAGCAGTACTTC. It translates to CASSQDDSSYEQYF.

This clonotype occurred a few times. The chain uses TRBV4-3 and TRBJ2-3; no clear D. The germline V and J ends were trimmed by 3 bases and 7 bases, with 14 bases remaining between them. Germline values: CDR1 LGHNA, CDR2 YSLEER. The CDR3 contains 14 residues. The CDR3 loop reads CASSQVVGRNTQYF. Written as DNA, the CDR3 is TGCGCCAGCAGCCAGGTAGTAGGACGGAATACGCAGTATTTT.

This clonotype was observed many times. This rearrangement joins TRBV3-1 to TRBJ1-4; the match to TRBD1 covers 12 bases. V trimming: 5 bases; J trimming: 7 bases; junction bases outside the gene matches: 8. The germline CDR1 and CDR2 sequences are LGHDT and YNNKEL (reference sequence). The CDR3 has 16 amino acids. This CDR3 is CASSSGTGGSIEKLFF. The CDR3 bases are TGTGCCAGCAGCTCCGGGACAGGGGGCTCGATTGAAAAACTGTTTTTT.

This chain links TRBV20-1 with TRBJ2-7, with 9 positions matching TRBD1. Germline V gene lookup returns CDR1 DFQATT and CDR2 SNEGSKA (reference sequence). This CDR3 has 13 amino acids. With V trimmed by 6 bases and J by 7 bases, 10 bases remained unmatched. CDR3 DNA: TGCAGTGCGTCGGGACAGGGTAGTAGGGAGCAGTACTTC. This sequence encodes CSASGQGSREQYF.

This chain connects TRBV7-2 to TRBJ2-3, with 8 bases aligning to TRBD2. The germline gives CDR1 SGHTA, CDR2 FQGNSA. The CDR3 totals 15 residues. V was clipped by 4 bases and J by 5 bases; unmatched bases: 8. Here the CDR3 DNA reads TGTGCCAGCAGCTCCCAGACTAGCGCACGAGATACGCAGTATTTT. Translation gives CASSSQTSARDTQYF.

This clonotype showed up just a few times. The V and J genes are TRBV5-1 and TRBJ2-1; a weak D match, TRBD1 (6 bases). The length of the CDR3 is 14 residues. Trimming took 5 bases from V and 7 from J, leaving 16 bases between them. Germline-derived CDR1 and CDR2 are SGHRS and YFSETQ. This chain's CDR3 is CASSALGAGNEQFF. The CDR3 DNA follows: TGCGCCAGCAGTGCTCTGGGGGCAGGGAATGAGCAGTTCTTC.

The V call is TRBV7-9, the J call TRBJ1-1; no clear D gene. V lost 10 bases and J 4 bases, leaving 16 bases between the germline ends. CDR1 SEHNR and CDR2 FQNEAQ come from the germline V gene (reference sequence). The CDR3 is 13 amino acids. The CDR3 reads CATHDGYATEAFF. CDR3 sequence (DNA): TGTGCCACCCACGACGGTTACGCCACTGAAGCTTTCTTT.